The entry below gives a single TCR beta chain sequence along with its context. Here immunoSEQ multiplex PCR was the method, and the copy in TCRdb shows in-frame clones only, minus some. Here the sample spans 75,000 to 95,000 clones, less than 90% being singletons. V lost 0 bases, J lost 3 bases, and 14 bases lay in between. The CDR3 spans 16 residues. From germline, CDR1 is LGHNA and CDR2 YSLEER. This sample was included in a study of T cell clones after liver transplantation. Study at large: Samples came pre-transplant, pre-randomization before withdrawal, and post-randomization after withdrawal ended.

This chain links TRBV4-3 with TRBJ1-1; tentative D call: TRBD1 (5 bases). The origin of this receptor is a human patient who received a liver transplant. A share of the T cells may be of graft donor origin. Source: CD4+ T cells from blood, taken around 50 months after liver transplant. This chain's CDR3 is CASSQDWGGIDTEAFF. The CDR3 nucleotides read TGCGCCAGCAGCCAAGATTGGGGGGGGATTGACACTGAAGCTTTCTTT.